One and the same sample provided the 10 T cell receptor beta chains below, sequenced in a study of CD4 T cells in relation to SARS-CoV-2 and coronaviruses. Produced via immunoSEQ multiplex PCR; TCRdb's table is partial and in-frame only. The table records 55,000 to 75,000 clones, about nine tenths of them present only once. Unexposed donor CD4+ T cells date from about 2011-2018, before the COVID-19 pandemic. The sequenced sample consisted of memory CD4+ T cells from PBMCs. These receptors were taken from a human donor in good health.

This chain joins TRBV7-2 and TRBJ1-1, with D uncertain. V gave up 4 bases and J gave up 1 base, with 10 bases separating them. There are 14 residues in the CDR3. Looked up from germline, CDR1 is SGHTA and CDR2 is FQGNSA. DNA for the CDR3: TGTGCCAGCAGCTCGGATAGGTGGAACACTGAAGCTTTCTTT. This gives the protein CASSSDRWNTEAFF.

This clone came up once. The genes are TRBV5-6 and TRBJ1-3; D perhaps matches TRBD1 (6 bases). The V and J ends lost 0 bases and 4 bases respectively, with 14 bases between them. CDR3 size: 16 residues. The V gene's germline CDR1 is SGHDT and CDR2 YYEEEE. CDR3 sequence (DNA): TGTGCCAGCAGCTTGGTGGCGGGGGCGAGGGGAAACACCATATATTTT. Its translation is CASSLVAGARGNTIYF.

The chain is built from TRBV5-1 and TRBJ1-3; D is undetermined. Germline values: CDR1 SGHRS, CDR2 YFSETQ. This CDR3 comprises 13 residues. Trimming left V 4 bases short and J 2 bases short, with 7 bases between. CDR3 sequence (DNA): TGCGCCAGCAGCCAGGACCCTGGAAACACCATATATTTT. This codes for CASSQDPGNTIYF.

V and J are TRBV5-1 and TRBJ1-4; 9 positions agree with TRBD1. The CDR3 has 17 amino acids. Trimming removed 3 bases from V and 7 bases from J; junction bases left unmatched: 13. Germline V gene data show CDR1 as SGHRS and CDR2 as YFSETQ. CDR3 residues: CASSSGPGGTGREKLFF. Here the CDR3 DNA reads TGCGCCAGCAGCTCCGGACCTGGTGGGACAGGGCGTGAAAAACTGTTTTTT.

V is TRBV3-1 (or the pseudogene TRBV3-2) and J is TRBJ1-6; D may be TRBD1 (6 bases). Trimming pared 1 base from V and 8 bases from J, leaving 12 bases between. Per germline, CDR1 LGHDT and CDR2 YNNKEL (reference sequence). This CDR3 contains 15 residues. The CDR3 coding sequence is TGTGCCAGCAGCCAAGGCGGCAGGGGAGATTCACCCCTCCACTTT. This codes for CASSQGGRGDSPLHF.

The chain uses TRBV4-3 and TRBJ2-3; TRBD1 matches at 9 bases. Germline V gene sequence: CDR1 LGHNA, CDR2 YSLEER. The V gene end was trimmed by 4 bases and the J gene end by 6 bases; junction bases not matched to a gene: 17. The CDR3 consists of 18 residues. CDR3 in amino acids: CASSPLVGTGTGWDTQYF. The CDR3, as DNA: TGCGCCAGCAGCCCCCTCGTGGGCACCGGGACAGGGTGGGATACGCAGTATTTT.

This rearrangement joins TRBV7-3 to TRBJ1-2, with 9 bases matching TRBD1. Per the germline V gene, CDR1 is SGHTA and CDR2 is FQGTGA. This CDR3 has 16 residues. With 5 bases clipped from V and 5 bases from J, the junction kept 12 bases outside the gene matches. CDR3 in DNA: TGTGCCAGCAGCCAAGGACCCAAGGGACAGGGTTATGGCTACACCTTC. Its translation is CASSQGPKGQGYGYTF.

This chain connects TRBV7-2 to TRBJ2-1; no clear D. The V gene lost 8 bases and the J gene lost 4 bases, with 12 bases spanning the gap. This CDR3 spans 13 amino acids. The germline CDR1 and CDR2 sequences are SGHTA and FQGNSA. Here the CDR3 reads CASRPVGYNEQFF. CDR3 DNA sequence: TGTGCCAGCCGCCCCGTCGGTTACAATGAGCAGTTCTTC.

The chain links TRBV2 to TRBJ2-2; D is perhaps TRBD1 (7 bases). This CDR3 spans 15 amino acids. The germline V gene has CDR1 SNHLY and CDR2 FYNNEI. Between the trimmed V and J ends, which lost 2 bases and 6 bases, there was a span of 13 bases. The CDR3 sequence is CASSENTRGAGELFF. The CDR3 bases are TGTGCCAGCAGTGAAAATACCAGGGGGGCCGGGGAGCTGTTTTTT.

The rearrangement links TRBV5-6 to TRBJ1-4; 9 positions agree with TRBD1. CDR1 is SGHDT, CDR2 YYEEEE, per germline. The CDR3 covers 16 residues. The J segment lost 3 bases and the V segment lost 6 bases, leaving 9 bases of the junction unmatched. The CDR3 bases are TGTGCCAGCACCATGGGACAGGGTAGGGCTAATGAAAAACTGTTTTTT. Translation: CASTMGQGRANEKLFF.